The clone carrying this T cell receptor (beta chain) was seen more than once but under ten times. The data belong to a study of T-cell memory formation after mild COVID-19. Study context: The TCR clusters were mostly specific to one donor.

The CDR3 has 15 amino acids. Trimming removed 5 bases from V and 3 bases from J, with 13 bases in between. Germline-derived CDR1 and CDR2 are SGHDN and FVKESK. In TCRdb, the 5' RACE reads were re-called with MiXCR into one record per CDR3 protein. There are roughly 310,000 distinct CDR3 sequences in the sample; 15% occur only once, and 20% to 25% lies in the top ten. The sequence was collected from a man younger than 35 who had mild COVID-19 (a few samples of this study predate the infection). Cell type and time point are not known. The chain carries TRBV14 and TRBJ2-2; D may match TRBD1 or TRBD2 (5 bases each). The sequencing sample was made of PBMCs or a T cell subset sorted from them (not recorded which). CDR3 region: CASSVRDPYTGELFF. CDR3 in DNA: TGTGCCAGCAGCGTCCGGGACCCATACACCGGGGAGCTGTTTTTT. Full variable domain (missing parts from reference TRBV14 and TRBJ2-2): EAGVTQFPSHSVIEKGQTVTLRCDPISGHDNLYWYRRVMGKEIKFLLHFVKESKQDESGMPNNRFLAERTGGTYSTLKVQPAELEDSGVYFCASSVRDPYTGELFFGEGSRLTVL.